A selection of T cell receptor beta chains follows, all from one sample in a study of cytomegalovirus exposure and HLA in healthy donors. Clones were sequenced by immunoSEQ multiplex PCR, and TCRdb holds only the in-frame ones, with some missing. The repertoire includes about 160,000 clones, around four fifths of them detected once, and 1.3% sits in the top ten. Sequenced material: PBMCs. The receptors were gathered from a man aged 30 to 39 in good health and CMV-seronegative. Each CDR3 is given with its conserved first and last residue. The order of the fields is V gene, D gene, clone size, J gene, CDR3 protein, CDR3 DNA. D genes are given only for firm matches. Clone size is given for some rows only: seen once, a few or many times, or a class if the clone is expanded.

V: TRBV25-1
D: NA
size: NA
J: TRBJ2-7
CDR3: CASSEGGYEQYF
DNA: TGTGCCAGCAGTGAGGGGGGATACGAGCAGTACTTC

V: TRBV30
D: TRBD1
size: few
J: TRBJ1-6
CDR3: CAWGRQGQRNSPLHF
DNA: TGTGCCTGGGGTCGACAGGGTCAGCGAAATTCACCCCTCCACTTT

V: TRBV20-1
D: NA
size: NA
J: TRBJ2-7
CDR3: CSAPVSYEQYF
DNA: TGCAGTGCTCCGGTCTCCTACGAGCAGTACTTC

V: TRBV18
D: TRBD2
size: once
J: TRBJ2-1
CDR3: CASSRQTSGPYNEQFF
DNA: TGTGCCAGCTCACGACAGACTAGCGGGCCCTACAATGAGCAGTTCTTC

V: TRBV7-2
D: TRBD1
size: NA
J: TRBJ1-1
CDR3: CASSQDRAWGSMNTEAFF
DNA: TGTGCCAGCAGTCAGGACAGGGCCTGGGGTTCCATGAACACTGAAGCTTTCTTT

V: TRBV6-1
D: NA
size: NA
J: TRBJ1-6
CDR3: CASIYRVLSSPLHF
DNA: TGTGCCAGCATCTACAGGGTCTTGAGTTCACCCCTCCACTTT

V: TRBV7-2
D: TRBD1
size: NA
J: TRBJ1-6
CDR3: CASSETGTGFNSPLHF
DNA: TGTGCCAGCAGCGAAACCGGGACAGGGTTCAATTCACCCCTCCACTTT

V: TRBV30
D: NA
size: once
J: TRBJ1-2
CDR3: CAWSVFPTNYGYTF
DNA: TGTGCCTGGAGTGTTTTCCCAACTAACTATGGCTACACCTTC

V: TRBV9
D: NA
size: NA
J: TRBJ2-7
CDR3: CASSVSESSYEQYF
DNA: TGTGCCAGCAGCGTATCGGAGAGCTCCTACGAGCAGTACTTC

V: TRBV6-5
D: TRBD1
size: NA
J: TRBJ2-1
CDR3: CASRGSRRGFNEQFF
DNA: TGCGCCAGCAGGGGGAGTCGACGCGGATTCAATGAGCAGTTCTTC

V: TRBV5-1
D: TRBD2
size: NA
J: TRBJ2-1
CDR3: CASSSGLAVYNEQFF
DNA: TGCGCCAGCAGCAGTGGACTAGCGGTCTACAATGAGCAGTTCTTC

V: TRBV28
D: TRBD2
size: once
J: TRBJ2-1
CDR3: CASSTGLAGGEQFF
DNA: TGTGCCAGCAGTACCGGACTAGCGGGAGGTGAGCAGTTCTTC

V: TRBV19
D: NA
size: NA
J: TRBJ2-5
CDR3: CASAPGLTLQETQYF
DNA: TGTGCCAGTGCTCCGGGACTTACACTCCAAGAGACCCAGTACTTC

V: TRBV5-5
D: NA
size: NA
J: TRBJ2-2
CDR3: CASSFGRVNTGELFF
DNA: TGTGCCAGCAGCTTCGGCAGGGTGAACACCGGGGAGCTGTTTTTT

V: TRBV9
D: TRBD2
size: NA
J: TRBJ2-2
CDR3: CASSVLAGVGTGELFF
DNA: TGTGCCAGCAGCGTCTTAGCGGGAGTCGGGACCGGGGAGCTGTTTTTT

V: TRBV7-9
D: NA
size: NA
J: TRBJ2-4
CDR3: CASSLALSVLDIQYF
DNA: TGTGCCAGCAGCTTAGCGCTATCGGTTTTGGACATTCAGTACTTC

V: TRBV5-8
D: TRBD2
size: NA
J: TRBJ2-3
CDR3: CASSLLGLAGFGFGTDTQYF
DNA: TGTGCCAGCAGCTTGCTCGGACTAGCGGGATTTGGGTTTGGGACAGATACGCAGTATTTT

V: TRBV5-6
D: TRBD2
size: NA
J: TRBJ2-1
CDR3: CASSLDLAGSPEDEQFF
DNA: TGTGCCAGCAGCTTGGATCTAGCGGGATCACCCGAGGATGAGCAGTTCTTC

V: TRBV6-5
D: NA
size: NA
J: TRBJ2-5
CDR3: CASRPGGARETQYF
DNA: TGTGCCAGCAGACCGGGCGGGGCTAGAGAGACCCAGTACTTC

V: TRBV18
D: NA
size: NA
J: TRBJ1-1
CDR3: CASSPKGHGADAEAFF
DNA: TGTGCCAGCTCACCAAAGGGACACGGGGCCGACGCTGAAGCTTTCTTT

V: TRBV4-3
D: TRBD1
size: NA
J: TRBJ1-5
CDR3: CASSQAARTGDSNQPQHF
DNA: TGCGCCAGCAGCCAAGCCGCCAGGACAGGGGATAGCAATCAGCCCCAGCATTTT

V: TRBV6-1
D: NA
size: NA
J: TRBJ1-3
CDR3: CASSEAAGVNTIYF
DNA: TGTGCCAGCAGTGAGGCGGCAGGGGTAAACACCATATATTTT

V: TRBV4-3
D: NA
size: NA
J: TRBJ2-7
CDR3: CASSQAYNVVYEQYF
DNA: TGCGCCAGCAGCCAAGCGTACAATGTGGTGTACGAGCAGTACTTC

V: TRBV18
D: TRBD2
size: once
J: TRBJ2-5
CDR3: CASSPTSVGETQYF
DNA: TGTGCCAGCTCACCAACTAGCGTCGGTGAGACCCAGTACTTC

V: TRBV7-8
D: TRBD1
size: NA
J: TRBJ2-7
CDR3: CASSLARGPLYEQYF
DNA: TGTGCCAGCAGCTTAGCGAGGGGGCCACTCTACGAGCAGTACTTC

V: TRBV30
D: NA
size: NA
J: TRBJ1-1
CDR3: CAWSVREVEAFF
DNA: TGTGCCTGGAGTGTACGCGAGGTTGAAGCTTTCTTT

V: TRBV27
D: TRBD1
size: few
J: TRBJ2-3
CDR3: CASSLSGQGATDTQYF
DNA: TGTGCCAGCAGTTTATCCGGACAGGGGGCAACAGATACGCAGTATTTT

V: TRBV10-3
D: TRBD2
size: NA
J: TRBJ2-3
CDR3: CAISGGGSADTQYF
DNA: TGTGCCATCAGTGGGGGGGGTAGCGCAGATACGCAGTATTTT

V: TRBV11-2
D: NA
size: few
J: TRBJ2-4
CDR3: CASSLDRGRDLAKNIQYF
DNA: TGTGCCAGCAGCTTAGATAGGGGCAGAGATCTAGCCAAAAACATTCAGTACTTC

V: TRBV18
D: TRBD2
size: NA
J: TRBJ2-7
CDR3: CASSPAGGWAYEQYF
DNA: TGTGCCAGCTCACCAGCGGGAGGGTGGGCCTACGAGCAGTACTTC

V: TRBV7-3
D: NA
size: NA
J: TRBJ1-3
CDR3: CASSLNLGNTIYF
DNA: TGTGCCAGCAGCTTAAATCTCGGAAACACCATATATTTT

V: TRBV19
D: NA
size: NA
J: TRBJ1-5
CDR3: CATMGVGAGNQPQHF
DNA: TGTGCCACCATGGGTGTGGGGGCAGGCAATCAGCCCCAGCATTTT

V: TRBV5-1
D: NA
size: once
J: TRBJ2-5
CDR3: CASSLGQQETQYF
DNA: TGCGCCAGCAGCTTGGGGCAACAAGAGACCCAGTACTTC

V: TRBV29-1
D: NA
size: few
J: TRBJ2-7
CDR3: CSVVTASYEQYF
DNA: TGCAGCGTGGTGACAGCTTCCTACGAGCAGTACTTC

V: TRBV29-1
D: NA
size: once
J: TRBJ2-5
CDR3: CTTRSGESPRETQYF
DNA: TGCACCACCCGCTCGGGGGAGTCTCCCAGAGAGACCCAGTACTTC

V: TRBV11-2
D: TRBD2
size: NA
J: TRBJ2-5
CDR3: CASSSPSGSWETQYF
DNA: TGTGCCAGCAGCTCCCCTAGCGGGAGTTGGGAGACCCAGTACTTC

V: TRBV5-1
D: NA
size: NA
J: TRBJ1-1
CDR3: CASSQGPNTEAFF
DNA: TGCGCCAGCAGCCAGGGCCCGAACACTGAAGCTTTCTTT

V: TRBV5-1
D: TRBD2
size: NA
J: TRBJ2-1
CDR3: CASSLVAGGPGNEQFF
DNA: TGCGCCAGCAGCTTGGTAGCGGGAGGGCCAGGCAATGAGCAGTTCTTC

V: TRBV9
D: NA
size: few
J: TRBJ2-5
CDR3: CASSVNTGKETQYF
DNA: TGTGCCAGCAGCGTAAACACAGGGAAAGAGACCCAGTACTTC

V: TRBV5-4
D: TRBD2
size: NA
J: TRBJ2-3
CDR3: CASSPQGLAGTDTQYF
DNA: TGTGCCAGCAGCCCCCAGGGACTAGCGGGGACGGATACGCAGTATTTT

V: TRBV19
D: TRBD2
size: NA
J: TRBJ2-7
CDR3: CASSQSTSGSYEQYF
DNA: TGTGCCAGTAGTCAATCGACTAGCGGGAGTTACGAGCAGTACTTC

V: TRBV7-2
D: TRBD1
size: NA
J: TRBJ2-5
CDR3: CASSLGTGGPGTQYF
DNA: TGTGCCAGCAGCTTAGGAACAGGGGGTCCAGGGACCCAGTACTTC

V: TRBV6-5
D: NA
size: NA
J: TRBJ2-7
CDR3: CASSLQGRYEQYF
DNA: TGTGCCAGCAGTTTACAGGGTAGATACGAGCAGTACTTC

V: TRBV10-1
D: TRBD2
size: NA
J: TRBJ2-3
CDR3: CASSIPGLAGTDTQYF
DNA: TGCGCCAGCAGCATTCCGGGACTAGCGGGCACAGATACGCAGTATTTT

V: TRBV28
D: TRBD2
size: NA
J: TRBJ2-7
CDR3: CASSSTSRHEQYF
DNA: TGTGCCAGCAGTTCGACTAGCAGGCACGAGCAGTACTTC

V: TRBV7-2
D: NA
size: NA
J: TRBJ2-5
CDR3: CASSFAPAGNKETQYF
DNA: TGTGCCAGCAGCTTTGCCCCGGCAGGGAACAAAGAGACCCAGTACTTC

V: TRBV7-9
D: TRBD1
size: NA
J: TRBJ2-1
CDR3: CASSLGGQGLLNEQFF
DNA: TGTGCCAGCAGCTTAGGGGGACAGGGGTTACTGAATGAGCAGTTCTTC

V: TRBV5-6
D: NA
size: NA
J: TRBJ2-7
CDR3: CASSSSYEQYF
DNA: TGTGCCAGCAGCTCATCCTACGAGCAGTACTTC

V: TRBV6-5
D: TRBD2
size: NA
J: TRBJ2-7
CDR3: CASSYFAGEDYEQYF
DNA: TGTGCCAGCAGTTACTTTGCGGGGGAGGACTACGAGCAGTACTTC

V: TRBV9
D: TRBD2
size: NA
J: TRBJ2-1
CDR3: CASSVLAGGDNEQFF
DNA: TGTGCCAGCAGCGTTCTAGCGGGAGGGGACAATGAGCAGTTCTTC

V: TRBV28
D: NA
size: NA
J: TRBJ1-1
CDR3: CASSLTYMNTEAFF
DNA: TGTGCCAGCAGTTTAACTTATATGAACACTGAAGCTTTCTTT

V: TRBV7-9
D: TRBD2
size: NA
J: TRBJ2-7
CDR3: CASSNGLAWEQYF
DNA: TGTGCCAGCAGCAACGGACTAGCGTGGGAGCAGTACTTC

V: TRBV28
D: NA
size: NA
J: TRBJ1-2
CDR3: CASSSGRDYGYTF
DNA: TGTGCCAGCAGTTCGGGGAGGGACTATGGCTACACCTTC

V: TRBV28
D: TRBD1
size: NA
J: TRBJ1-2
CDR3: CASSPKLFPGQGNYGYTF
DNA: TGTGCCAGCAGTCCAAAACTCTTCCCGGGACAGGGCAACTATGGCTACACCTTC

V: TRBV4-1
D: TRBD1
size: few
J: TRBJ2-2
CDR3: CASSLSGTVKAGELFF
DNA: TGCGCCAGCAGCCTATCCGGGACAGTGAAGGCCGGGGAGCTGTTTTTT

V: TRBV6-6
D: NA
size: NA
J: TRBJ1-2
CDR3: CASSYSIGKDGYTF
DNA: TGTGCCAGCAGTTACTCAATCGGGAAGGATGGCTACACCTTC